Shown below are 20 T cell receptor beta chains from a single sample sequenced in a study of OX40 agonist ivuxolimab in advanced cancers. Produced via immunoSEQ multiplex PCR; TCRdb's table is partial and in-frame only. This sample has tens of thousands of clones, with 70% to 85% found just once. The sample consisted of CD4+ or CD8+ T cells sorted from blood, taken in a trial of the OX40 agonist ivuxolimab. These receptors originate from an adult with an advanced solid tumor such as melanoma, head and neck, liver or kidney cancer.

By sample share, this clone is medium-sized. The V and J genes are TRBV4-2 and TRBJ2-7; TRBD1 or TRBD2 may be the D gene (5 bases each). The CDR3 has 14 residues. With 5 bases removed from V and 1 base from J, the gap between germline ends came to 12 bases. Germline V lookup: CDR1 LGHNA, CDR2 YNFKEQ. In DNA form, the CDR3 reads TGTGCCAGCAGCACAGGACTCAATTCCTACGAGCAGTACTTC. Its translation is CASSTGLNSYEQYF.

A single count supports this clone. J is TRBJ1-4 and V is TRBV30; D is uncertain. Germline assignment: CDR1 GTSNPN and CDR2 SVGIG (reference sequence). Trimming removed 5 bases from V and 0 bases from J, with 7 bases in between. The CDR3 is 13 residues long. Here the CDR3 DNA reads TGTGCCTGGGAGCCTTCAACTAATGAAAAACTGTTTTTT. Translated: CAWEPSTNEKLFF. Looking up the rest from reference TRBV30 and TRBJ1-4 gives the full variable domain: SQTIHQWPATLVQPVGSPLSLECTVEGTSNPNLYWYRQAAGRGLQLLFYSVGIGQISSEVPQNLSASRPQDRQFILSSKKLLLSDSGFYLCAWEPSTNEKLFFGSGTQLSVL.

V usage is TRBV6-1 and J usage is TRBJ1-1, with D perhaps TRBD1 (6 bases). V lost 4 bases and J lost 8, with 11 bases in between. The CDR3 has 12 residues. Germline assignment: CDR1 MNHNS and CDR2 SASEGT. The CDR3 region has the DNA TGTGCCAGCAGTGGCAGGGGTGACGAAGCTTTCTTT. The encoded protein is CASSGRGDEAFF.

The chain employs TRBV5-4 and TRBJ1-5; D is unresolved. The CDR3 is 13 residues long. The V and J ends lost 2 bases and 7 bases respectively, with 10 bases between them. CDR1 and CDR2 (germline): SGHNT, YYREEE (reference sequence). The CDR3 loop is CASSFEGGQPQHF. The CDR3 nucleotides read TGTGCCAGCAGCTTTGAGGGCGGGCAGCCCCAGCATTTT. The full variable domain, in which reference TRBV5-4 and TRBJ1-5 provide the parts outside the CDR3, is ETGVTQSPTHLIKTRGQQVTLRCSSQSGHNTVSWYQQALGQGPQFIFQYYREEENGRGNFPPRFSGLQFPNYSSELNVNALELDDSALYLCASSFEGGQPQHFGDGTRLSIL.

The V call is TRBV4-1, the J call TRBJ2-7; D may match TRBD1 or TRBD2 (5 bases each). The germline V gene has CDR1 MGHRA and CDR2 YSYEKL. The CDR3 totals 15 residues. V was cut by 0 bases and J by 4 bases, with 13 bases left in between. DNA for the CDR3: TGCGCCAGCAGCCAAGATCAGGGACCTTCGTACGAGCAGTACTTC. Protein: CASSQDQGPSYEQYF.

CDR3 loop: CASSVGTGVYNEQFF. For the CDR3, the DNA is TGTGCCAGCAGCGTTGGGACAGGGGTCTACAATGAGCAGTTCTTC. The V call is TRBV13, the J call TRBJ2-1; TRBD1 agrees at 10 bases. The V gene end was trimmed by 5 bases and the J gene end by 3 bases; junction bases not matched to a gene: 4. In germline, CDR1 is PRHDT, CDR2 FYEKMQ (reference sequence). The CDR3 length is 15 residues.

CDR3 bases: TGTGCCAGCAGTTACGCCCTCGGGGGGCTATGGGGCTACACCTTC. Residues: CASSYALGGLWGYTF. The chain employs TRBV6-5 and TRBJ1-2; D might be TRBD1 (6 bases). CDR3 length: 15 amino acids. Germline V CDR1 and CDR2: MNHEY, SVGAGI. Trimming pared 2 bases from V and 8 bases from J, leaving 18 bases between.

V usage is TRBV5-5 and J usage is TRBJ2-2; 9 positions agree with TRBD1. The V and J ends lost 4 bases and 5 bases, in that order; junction bases with no gene match: 12. The CDR3 is 17 residues long. Germline assignment: CDR1 SGHKS and CDR2 YYEKEE (reference sequence). This chain's CDR3 is CASSGKDRGRGTGELFF. The CDR3 DNA sequence: TGTGCCAGCAGCGGAAAGGACAGGGGAAGGGGAACCGGGGAGCTGTTTTTT.

V and J are TRBV12-5 and TRBJ1-1, with a tentative D call TRBD1 (5 bases). Germline V gives CDR1 LGHNT, CDR2 FRNRAP. The CDR3 sequence is 12 residues long. The V end lost 1 base, the J end lost 5 bases, and 5 bases lay between the germline ends. The CDR3 loop is CASGLAGTEAFF. CDR3 in DNA: TGTGCTAGTGGTTTGGCAGGGACTGAAGCTTTCTTT.

The chain carries TRBV5-1 and TRBJ1-2, with 11 positions matching TRBD1. Germline CDR1 reads SGHRS; CDR2 reads YFSETQ. The CDR3 consists of 14 residues. The V segment lost 4 bases and the J segment 8 bases; nucleotides outside the gene matches: 7. CDR3: CASSVGQGAGGYTF. For the CDR3, the DNA is TGCGCCAGCAGCGTCGGACAGGGGGCCGGGGGCTACACCTTC.

The rearrangement joins TRBV5-5 to TRBJ1-5, with 8 nucleotides matching TRBD1. The CDR3 runs to 15 residues. Germline V lookup: CDR1 SGHKS, CDR2 YYEKEE (reference sequence). Trimming removed 0 bases from V and 3 bases from J; junction bases left unmatched: 2. The CDR3 sequence: CASSLDRGYNQPQHF. CDR3 in DNA: TGTGCCAGCAGCTTGGACAGGGGGTACAATCAGCCCCAGCATTTT. Complete variable domain (other parts from reference TRBV5-5 and TRBJ1-5): DAGVTQSPTHLIKTRGQQVTLRCSPISGHKSVSWYQQVLGQGPQFIFQYYEKEERGRGNFPDRFSARQFPNYSSELNVNALLLGDSALYLCASSLDRGYNQPQHFGDGTRLSIL.

The chain links TRBV6-1 to TRBJ2-2; 9 bases are shared with TRBD1. The length of the CDR3 is 17 residues. Per germline, CDR1 MNHNS and CDR2 SASEGT. With 4 bases clipped from V and 5 bases from J, the junction kept 11 bases outside the gene matches. The CDR3 sequence: CASSAPGGQGYTGELFF. The CDR3 DNA reads TGTGCCAGCAGTGCCCCAGGAGGACAGGGGTATACCGGGGAGCTGTTTTTT.

This chain links TRBV2 with TRBJ2-5; D perhaps matches TRBD1 (5 bases). The V and J ends lost 0 bases and 5 bases respectively, with 13 bases between them. Germline CDR1 and CDR2: SNHLY and FYNNEI. The CDR3 is made up of 15 amino acids. CDR3 coding DNA: TGTGCCAGCAGTGAAGCGCAGGCAGGGAAGGAGACCCAGTACTTC. Translation gives CASSEAQAGKETQYF.

This sequence joins TRBV6-5 and TRBJ2-7, with no clear D. V was clipped by 5 bases and J by 2 bases, with 10 bases between them. The CDR3 extends over 13 amino acids. CDR1 is MNHEY and CDR2 is SVGAGI in the germline V gene. The CDR3 loop is CASSVDGPYEQYF. DNA for the CDR3: TGTGCCAGCAGTGTGGACGGGCCCTACGAGCAGTACTTC.

The CDR3 region is CASRTTGELFF. In nucleotides, the CDR3 is TGTGCCAGCCGGACTACCGGGGAGCTGTTTTTT. This sequence joins TRBV27 and TRBJ2-2, with a possible D match to TRBD2 (5 bases). Trimming took off 8 bases at V and 5 bases at J, with 6 bases between the two ends. The germline gives CDR1 MNHEY, CDR2 SMNVEV (reference sequence). The CDR3 is 11 amino acids.

The rearrangement links TRBV6-6 to TRBJ1-1, with TRBD1 identical over 9 bases. Germline V gene data show CDR1 as MNHNY and CDR2 as SVGAGI (reference sequence). V shed 6 bases and J 5 bases; nucleotides not matched to a gene: 10. The CDR3 totals 15 residues. DNA for the CDR3: TGTGCCAGCAGACTAACCGGGACAGGGAGGACTGAAGCTTTCTTT. It encodes CASRLTGTGRTEAFF.

The rearrangement uses TRBV21-1 and TRBJ2-5; the table names TRBD1, a call not compared with the DNA. TRBV21-1 represents a pseudogene. The CDR3 runs to 14 residues. The CDR3 reads CASTKPLGEETQYF. The DNA for the CDR3 is TGTGCCAGCACCAAGCCCTTGGGCGAAGAGACCCAGTACTTC.

This clone was recorded only once. A much larger clone is a single base away; this may be a read error. This same CDR3 is encoded by further DNA sequences in the sample. This chain connects TRBV7-9 to TRBJ2-7, with 10 nucleotides matching TRBD1. This CDR3 spans 16 amino acids. After removal of 5 bases from V and 7 bases from J, the junction contained 14 bases not matched to a gene. The germline gives CDR1 SEHNR, CDR2 FQNEAQ (reference sequence). The CDR3 DNA sequence: TGTGCCAGCAGCACGACCGGGACAGGGGATTCGAGGGAGCAGTACTTC. Protein sequence: CASSTTGTGDSREQYF.

In the case of this clone: A read error may produce the germline difference seen at one junction end. The chain links TRBV7-3 to TRBJ1-1, with D possibly TRBD1 on 6 matching bases. The length of the CDR3 is 16 residues. Germline loops: CDR1 SGHTA, CDR2 FQGTGA. The CDR3 nucleotides are TGTGCCAGCAGCGTAACAGGGCTCGGGATGAACACTGAAGCTTTCTTT. Its translation is CASSVTGLGMNTEAFF.

The chain combines TRBV5-6 with TRBJ2-1, with D perhaps given as TRBD1 or TRBD2 (6 bases each). The CDR3 covers 16 residues. V lost 0 bases, J lost 2 bases, and 12 bases lay in between. Looked up from germline, CDR1 is SGHDT and CDR2 is YYEEEE. CDR3 sequence reads: CASSLAGALTYNEQFF. The CDR3 DNA sequence: TGTGCCAGCAGCTTGGCGGGGGCACTTACCTACAATGAGCAGTTCTTC.